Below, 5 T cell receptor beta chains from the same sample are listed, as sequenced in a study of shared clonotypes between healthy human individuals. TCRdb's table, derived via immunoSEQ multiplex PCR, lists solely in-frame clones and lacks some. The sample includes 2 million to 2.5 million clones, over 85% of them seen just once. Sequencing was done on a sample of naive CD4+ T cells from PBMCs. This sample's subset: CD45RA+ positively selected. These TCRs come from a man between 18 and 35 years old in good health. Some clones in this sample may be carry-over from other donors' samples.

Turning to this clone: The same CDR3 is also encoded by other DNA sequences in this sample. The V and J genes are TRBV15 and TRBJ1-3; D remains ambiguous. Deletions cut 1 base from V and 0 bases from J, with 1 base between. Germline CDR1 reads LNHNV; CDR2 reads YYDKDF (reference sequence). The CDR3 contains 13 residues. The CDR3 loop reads CATSRGSGNTIYF. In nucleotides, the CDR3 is TGTGCCACCAGCAGAGGCTCTGGAAACACCATATATTTT.

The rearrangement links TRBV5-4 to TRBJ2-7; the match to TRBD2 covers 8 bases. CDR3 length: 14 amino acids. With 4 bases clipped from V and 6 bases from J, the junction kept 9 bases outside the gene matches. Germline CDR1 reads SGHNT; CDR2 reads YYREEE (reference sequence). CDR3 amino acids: CASSPPGLGGEQYF. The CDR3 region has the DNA TGTGCCAGCAGCCCTCCGGGACTAGGAGGCGAGCAGTACTTC. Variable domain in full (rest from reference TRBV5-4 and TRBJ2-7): ETGVTQSPTHLIKTRGQQVTLRCSSQSGHNTVSWYQQALGQGPQFIFQYYREEENGRGNFPPRFSGLQFPNYSSELNVNALELDDSALYLCASSPPGLGGEQYFGPGTRLTVT.

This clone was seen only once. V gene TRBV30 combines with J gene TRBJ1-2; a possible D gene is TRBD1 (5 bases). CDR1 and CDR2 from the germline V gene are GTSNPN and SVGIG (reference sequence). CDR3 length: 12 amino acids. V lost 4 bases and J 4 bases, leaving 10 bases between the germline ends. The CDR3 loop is CAWTGRPYGYTF. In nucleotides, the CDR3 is TGTGCCTGGACGGGACGTCCCTATGGCTACACCTTC.

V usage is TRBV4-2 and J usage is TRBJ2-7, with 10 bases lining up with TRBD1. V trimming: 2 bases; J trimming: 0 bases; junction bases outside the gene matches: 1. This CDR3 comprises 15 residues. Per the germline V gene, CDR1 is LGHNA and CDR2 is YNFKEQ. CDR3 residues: CASSQRTGGSYEQYF. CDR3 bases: TGTGCCAGCAGCCAAAGGACAGGGGGCTCCTACGAGCAGTACTTC.

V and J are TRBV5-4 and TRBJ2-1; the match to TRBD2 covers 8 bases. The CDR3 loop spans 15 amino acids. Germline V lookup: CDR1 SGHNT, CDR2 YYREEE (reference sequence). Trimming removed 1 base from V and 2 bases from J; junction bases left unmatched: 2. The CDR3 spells CASSLISGTYNEQFF. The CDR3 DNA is TGTGCCAGCAGCTTGATTAGCGGGACCTACAATGAGCAGTTCTTC. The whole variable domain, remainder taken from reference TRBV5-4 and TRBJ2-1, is ETGVTQSPTHLIKTRGQQVTLRCSSQSGHNTVSWYQQALGQGPQFIFQYYREEENGRGNFPPRFSGLQFPNYSSELNVNALELDDSALYLCASSLISGTYNEQFFGPGTRLTVL.